The present T cell receptor beta chain was sequenced within a study of blood T cell repertoires in COVID-19 (dated by TCRdb to about 2020). Turning to the overall study: Samples covering the acute and convalescent phases of COVID-19 were provided by collaborators in the United States, Italy and Spain. The material from the prospective study consisted of cDNA or gDNA derived from T cells, B-cell-depleted T cells, or PBMCs. Deeply sampled blood TCRbeta repertoires from subjects exposed to, actively infected with, or recovered from COVID-19 were included in the dataset. The repertoires were released in a freely available public database meant as a resource for research on the immune response to SARS-CoV-2. Samples were obtained from the ongoing ImmuneRACE study (first 160 participants) and from some 1,200 subjects provided by 6 global collaborators. The sample metadata nearly always contained a de-identified subject ID, COVID-19 status, age in years and sex. Where available, HLA class I and class II types were taken from metadata supplied by the sample provider and were not determined by assay-based typing.

TCRbeta CDR3 regions were amplified from genomic DNA using the immunoSEQ Assay, a bias-controlled multiplex PCR. The paper's processing steps were these. The number of nucleated cells in each sample was estimated by amplification of reference gene primers within the assay. To quantify the absolute abundance of each unique TCRbeta CDR3 rearrangement, sequence reads were collapsed and filtered. Productive Simpson clonality was computed per sample as the square root of Simpson's diversity index over productive rearrangements. TCRdb took this table from immuneACCESS and kept in-frame rearrangements with V and J called. Such tables lack part of the clones; where checked against another copy, unresolved V genes explain under half of the gap, and the rest is unexplained. The V and J calls and clone size were taken over from that table, and D and trimming were inferred from the DNA. In this sample the table shows fewer than 300,000 clones, roughly 92% of which occur a single time. The ten largest account for 2% to 2.5% of the sample.

Germline trimming: 6 bases from V, 3 bases from J; junction bases outside gene matches: 11. CDR1 LGHDT and CDR2 YNNKEL were looked up in the germline V gene (reference sequence). Taken from cysteine to phenylalanine, the CDR3 has 16 residues. Only the CDR3 part of the read is kept: 48 bases, read in frame from the first base. Summary of the overall study and its limitations: The quantity of clinical and demographic metadata differed by source and by participant and was supplied without curation.

One collaborating source in Seattle enrolled patients during active infection and followed them longitudinally through the course of disease. The collaborating institutions used their own protocols to collect whole blood in K2EDTA tubes. For TCRbeta analysis, collaborators shipped samples in one of three forms: frozen whole blood, isolated PBMCs, or DNA extracted from either of those sample types. For this clone: This receptor's antigen is unknown. No clone much larger than this one lies a single base away; base qualities are absent.

The V and J genes are TRBV3-1 (or the pseudogene TRBV3-2) and TRBJ2-3; 8 bases in the middle match TRBD2. Sequencing input: peripheral blood. The receptor comes from a woman aged 25 to 39 with COVID-19, enrolled during active disease. The CDR3 region has the sequence CASSREAGVLTDTQYF. In nucleotide form, the sequence is TGTGCCAGCAGTCGGGAAGCGGGAGTCTTGACAGATACGCAGTATTTT.